This T cell receptor beta chain came from a study of tumor-infiltrating lymphocytes in primary liver carcinoma (dated by TCRdb to the late 2010s). Study-level background: The five patients, three men and two women aged 30 to 69 years, had hepatocellular carcinoma (four) or combined HCC and intrahepatic cholangiocarcinoma (one). For each liver tumor, the study sampled five regions along with adjacent normal tissue and blood, and applied TCRbeta repertoire sequencing, expression microarrays and whole-exome sequencing. Samples yielded roughly 3.65 to 7.5 million productive TCRbeta reads; read depth did not differ significantly between tissue types. To link TCRbeta repertoire diversity with the local molecular phenotype, the roughly 23 tumor region samples were profiled using Agilent mRNA microarrays. Technical replicate repertoires showed high reproducibility, with mean shared-clone rates roughly 0.87 and correlation coefficients above 0.95. A total of roughly 35 specimens from 5 patients underwent TCRbeta repertoire sequencing, comprising about 25 tumor regions, 5 adjacent noncancerous liver tissues and 5 peripheral blood samples. The five patients had tumors of stage T1-T3 N0M0, with maximum diameters ranging from about 4 to 11 cm.

Without any cell sorting, total RNA and DNA were co-extracted from about 20-30 mg of bulk tissue using the AllPrep DNA/RNA mini kit. Surgical resection was performed in China between 2015 and 2016 on four or five patients with histopathologically diagnosed primary liver carcinoma. Chronic HBV infection was present in the patients, and the patients were treatment-naive at sampling. Five spatially separated regions were sampled per tumor: superior, inferior, left-lateral and right-lateral poles, plus the tumor centre. More than 80% viable tumor cells were found by histology in every tumor sample. Pieces of fresh tumor and adjacent tissue were cut in half, with one half kept in RNAlater at -80 degrees C and the other half sent for histology. Beyond this particular receptor, the publication reports: Because sequencing covered only the TCR beta chain and unpaired alpha chains were not captured, true repertoire diversity is likely underestimated. Pairs of tumor regions showed greater repertoire overlap (mean about 35%) than tumor-adjacent pairs (17%) or tumor-blood pairs (roughly 15%), which is consistent with antigen-driven expansion. With just four to six patients in the study, the authors point out that the findings should be validated in a larger study. The top 250 clones made up a significantly larger repertoire fraction in tumors than in blood (p = 0.039). Comparison of CD4+ and CD8+ T cell repertoires was precluded by the use of bulk unsorted samples. Only about 7.5-25% of top clones were found in all five regions of a tumor, suggesting spatial heterogeneity of tumor-infiltrating T cells.

TCRbeta-specific cDNA was reverse-transcribed from roughly 500 ng total RNA using a constant-region primer and ProtoScript II reverse transcriptase. Construction of the TCRbeta libraries relied on three nested rounds of multiplex PCR, following a slightly modified ARM-PCR procedure. Sample barcodes and Illumina adapters were added in a final 25-cycle PCR using Deep VentR polymerase. Amplicons of 200-500 bp were gel-purified with a QIAquick gel extraction kit before sequencing. The TCRbeta amplicons were sequenced with 250-bp paired-end reads on an Illumina HiSeq 2500. The study's own analysis went as follows. Reads were quality-trimmed with Trimmomatic v0.33, and paired reads were merged with FLASH v1.2.11 to recover full CDR3 sequences. V, D and J germline segments were assigned to the rearranged TCRbeta sequences using MiGEC v1.2.1b. VDJtools v1.0.0 computed clonotype statistics and Shannon-Wiener diversity indices. Except for diversity analysis, only each sample's 250 most abundant clonotypes were used in subsequent analyses to reduce sampling bias. TCRdb applied fastp at Q25 and MiXCR to the public reads, then kept only in-frame beta chains. Rows with a matching CDR3 protein are joined into one entry that keeps the most common DNA and genes. The V and J calls were determined by TCRdb, not by the authors. Counted in this sample were about 33,000 distinct CDR3 sequences; less than 80% of them appeared once. Roughly a third of the sample is taken by the ten largest.

A remark on this clonotype: Its antigen is not yet known. One end of the junction does not line up with germline, which may come from a read error.

This clonotype originated in a man between 35 and 55 years old with primary liver carcinoma and hepatitis B virus infection. Material: liver tumor tissue from sampling region 5. According to the study, the label for this sample's cell subset or site signals: tumor region T5, tumor centre.

The CDR3 has the sequence CASNPEYQSTDTQYF. Read as DNA, the sequence is TGTGCCAGCAACCCCGAATACCAAAGCACAGATACACAGTATTTT. In this chain, TRBV11-2 is recombined with TRBJ2-3; the D gene cannot be named for sure. For CDR1 and CDR2, the germline V gene lists SGHAT and FQNNGV. Measured from the cysteine to the phenylalanine, the CDR3 is 15 residues long. Only the CDR3 portion is preserved as DNA: 45 bases, with reading frame beginning at the first base.